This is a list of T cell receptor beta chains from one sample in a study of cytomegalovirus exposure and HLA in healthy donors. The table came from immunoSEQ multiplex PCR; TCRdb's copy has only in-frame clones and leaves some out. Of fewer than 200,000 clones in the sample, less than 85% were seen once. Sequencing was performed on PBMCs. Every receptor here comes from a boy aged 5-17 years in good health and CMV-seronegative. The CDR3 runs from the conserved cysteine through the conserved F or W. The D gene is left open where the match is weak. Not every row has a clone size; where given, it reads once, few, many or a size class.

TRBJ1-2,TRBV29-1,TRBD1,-,CSVESGQGVGGYTF,TGCAGCGTTGAAAGTGGACAGGGGGTAGGGGGCTACACCTTC
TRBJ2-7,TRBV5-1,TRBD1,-,CASSLGDRGYEQYF,TGCGCCAGCAGCTTGGGGGACAGGGGCTACGAGCAGTACTTC
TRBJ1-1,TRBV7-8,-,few,CASSLDKNTEAFF,TGTGCCAGCAGCTTGGACAAGAACACTGAAGCTTTCTTT
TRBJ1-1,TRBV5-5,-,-,CASSSPGGMNTEAFF,TGTGCCAGCAGCTCCCCCGGCGGGATGAACACTGAAGCTTTCTTT
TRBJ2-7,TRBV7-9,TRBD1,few,CASSFTGGSYEQYF,TGTGCCAGCAGCTTTACAGGGGGAAGCTACGAGCAGTACTTC
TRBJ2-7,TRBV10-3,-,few,CAISPRVTYEQYF,TGTGCCATCAGCCCCAGGGTAACCTACGAGCAGTACTTC
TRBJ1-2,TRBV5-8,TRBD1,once,CASSQQGGPPGYTF,TGTGCCAGCAGCCAACAGGGGGGGCCACCCGGCTACACCTTC
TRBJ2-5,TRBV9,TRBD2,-,CASSVVSGETQYF,TGTGCCAGCAGCGTAGTTAGCGGGGAGACCCAGTACTTC
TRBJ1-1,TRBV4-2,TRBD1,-,CASSRTDRGTEAFF,TGTGCCAGCAGCCGAACTGACAGGGGAACTGAAGCTTTCTTT
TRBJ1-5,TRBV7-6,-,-,CASSEGGVNQPQHF,TGTGCCAGCAGCGAAGGGGGTGTCAATCAGCCCCAGCATTTT
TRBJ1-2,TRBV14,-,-,CASSRTGRINYGYTF,TGTGCCAGCAGCCGCACAGGCCGTATAAACTATGGCTACACCTTC
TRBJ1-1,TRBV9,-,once,CASSTGPGTEAFF,TGTGCCAGCAGCACAGGCCCCGGCACTGAAGCTTTCTTT
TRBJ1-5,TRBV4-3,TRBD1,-,CASSLWTGTDQPQHF,TGCGCCAGCAGCCTTTGGACAGGGACGGATCAGCCCCAGCATTTT
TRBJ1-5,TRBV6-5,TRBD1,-,CASGQGAEQPQHF,TGTGCCAGCGGACAGGGGGCCGAGCAGCCCCAGCATTTT
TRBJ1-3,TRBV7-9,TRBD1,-,CASSNTGVGSGNTIYF,TGTGCCAGCAGCAACACAGGGGTCGGCTCTGGAAACACCATATATTTT
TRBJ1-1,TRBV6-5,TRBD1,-,CASSYGAGGNTEAFF,TGTGCCAGCAGTTACGGGGCAGGGGGAAACACTGAAGCTTTCTTT
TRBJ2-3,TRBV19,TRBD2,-,CASSPERLAGEYTDTQYF,TGTGCCAGTAGTCCCGAACGACTAGCGGGGGAGTACACAGATACGCAGTATTTT
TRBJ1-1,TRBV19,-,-,CASSLRGDTEAFF,TGTGCCAGTAGTCTGCGGGGGGACACTGAAGCTTTCTTT
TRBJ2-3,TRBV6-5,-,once,CASSHSGVRGVDTQYF,TGTGCCAGCAGTCACTCAGGGGTTCGAGGAGTGGATACGCAGTATTTT
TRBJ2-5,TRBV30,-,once,CAAPASAGRLETQYF,TGTGCCGCTCCGGCCTCTGCTGGGAGGTTAGAGACCCAGTACTTC
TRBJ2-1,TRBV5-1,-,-,CASSWTLRGSYNEQFF,TGCGCCAGCAGCTGGACCTTGAGAGGGTCTTACAATGAGCAGTTCTTC
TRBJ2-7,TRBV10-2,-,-,CASSGGWTAPTYEQYF,TGCGCCAGCAGTGGCGGATGGACAGCACCTACCTACGAGCAGTACTTC
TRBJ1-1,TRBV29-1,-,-,CSVARSRNTEAFF,TGCAGCGTCGCGCGGTCGCGTAACACTGAAGCTTTCTTT
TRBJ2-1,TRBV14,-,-,CASSHLAASSYNEQFF,TGTGCCAGCAGCCACCTCGCGGCGAGCTCCTACAATGAGCAGTTCTTC
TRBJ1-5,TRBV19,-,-,CASSIGITIRNNQPQHF,TGTGCCAGTAGTATAGGCATCACAATCAGAAACAATCAGCCCCAGCATTTT
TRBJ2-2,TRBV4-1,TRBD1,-,CASSKGQGALGELFF,TGCGCCAGCAGCAAGGGACAGGGGGCATTGGGGGAGCTGTTTTTT
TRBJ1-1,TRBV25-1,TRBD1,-,CASSQGASDMNTEAFF,TGTGCCAGCAGCCAGGGGGCTTCAGACATGAACACTGAAGCTTTCTTT
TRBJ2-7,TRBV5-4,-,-,CASSLQGEGYEQYF,TGTGCCAGCAGCTTGCAAGGGGAAGGTTACGAGCAGTACTTC
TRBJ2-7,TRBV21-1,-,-,CASSKNRTGPYEEQYF,TGTGCCAGCAGCAAAAACAGGACAGGGCCTTATGAGGAGCAGTACTTC
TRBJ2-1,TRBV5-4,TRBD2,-,CASSIGLAGGPGNEQFF,TGTGCCAGCAGCATCGGACTAGCGGGGGGGCCAGGCAATGAGCAGTTCTTC
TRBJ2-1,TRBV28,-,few,CASSLFRVGYEQFF,TGTGCCAGCAGTTTATTCAGGGTTGGCTATGAGCAGTTCTTC